This TCR beta chain was obtained from a study of regulatory T cells in long-lasting Graves disease. This clonotype was detected ten times or more. Germline V CDR1 and CDR2: MNHEY, SMNVEV (reference sequence). The CDR3 is made up of 15 amino acids. With 3 bases clipped from V and 4 bases from J, the junction kept 9 bases outside the gene matches. Investigators prepared the TCR beta libraries by applying iRepertoire HTBI primers and Arm-PCR of CDR3 regions. TCRdb used MiXCR to reprocess the multiplex PCR reads, holding one entry per CDR3 protein. Here the sample spans 550,000 to 700,000 distinct CDR3 sequences, approximately 16% being singletons. The time point was: newly diagnosed GD, antithyroid drugs for less than 3 months. Making the TCR library involved RNA that had been extracted from PBMCs. This same sample was also part of a study on T cells in Graves' hyperthyroidism and ophthalmopathy.

The V gene is TRBV27, the J gene TRBJ2-7; 7 bases line up with TRBD1. This TCR derives from a man between 18 and 29 years old with Graves disease. Sequencing was performed on peripheral blood mononuclear cells (PBMCs), taken at new diagnosis, from a patient treated with antithyroid drugs. CDR3 amino acids: CASSFYQGGGYEQYF. The CDR3 nucleotides read TGTGCCAGCAGTTTTTATCAAGGGGGCGGGTACGAGCAGTACTTC.